Below are 29 T cell receptor beta chains sequenced from a single sample in a study of blood T cell repertoires in COVID-19. Some clones are missing from TCRdb's copy, which holds only in-frame ones; the method was immunoSEQ multiplex PCR. This sample has about 270,000 clones, with about 85% found just once. The sequencing sample was made of PBMCs or T cells enriched from blood (not recorded which). These receptors all come from a woman between 45 and 65 years old who had recovered from COVID-19.

This chain connects TRBV6-4 to TRBJ2-5; 10 bases match TRBD1. The CDR3 is 12 residues long. Looked up from germline, CDR1 is MRHNA and CDR2 is SNTAGT. CDR3 in amino acids: CVGDRGWETQYF. The DNA of the CDR3 is TGTGTTGGGGACAGGGGATGGGAGACCCAGTACTTC.

The chain recombines TRBV11-1 with TRBJ1-6; maybe TRBD1 (5 bases). The CDR3 length is 15 residues. Trimming removed 5 bases from V and 7 bases from J, with 15 bases in between. Germline V gives CDR1 SGHAT, CDR2 FQDESV (reference sequence). In DNA form, the CDR3 reads TGTGCCAGCAGCCCGGACCCAGGGCGGAATTCACCCCTCCACTTT. This sequence encodes CASSPDPGRNSPLHF.

The V and J genes are TRBV2 and TRBJ1-1, with D maybe TRBD1 (6 bases). This CDR3 has 14 amino acids. Trimming left V 5 bases short and J 1 base short, with 11 bases between. Germline values: CDR1 SNHLY, CDR2 FYNNEI. The chain's CDR3 is CASSLLGANTEAFF. The CDR3 bases are TGTGCCAGCAGTCTATTGGGGGCGAACACTGAAGCTTTCTTT.

This chain links TRBV4-2 with TRBJ1-2; weak D call: TRBD1 (6 bases). The V end lost 3 bases, the J end lost 6 bases, and 11 bases lay between the germline ends. Germline-derived CDR1 and CDR2 are LGHNA and YNFKEQ. The CDR3 sequence is 13 residues long. In DNA, the CDR3 is TGTGCCAGCAGCCACGACAGGAGGAATGGCTACACCTTC. This sequence encodes CASSHDRRNGYTF.

J is TRBJ1-1 and V is TRBV19; weak D call: TRBD1 (5 bases). CDR3 length equals 16 residues. Germline lookup yields CDR1 LNHDA and CDR2 SQIVND (reference sequence). The ends were cut back, 3 bases at V and 0 bases at J, with 14 bases in the middle. This CDR3 reads CASSIAGLKMNTEAFF. The CDR3 DNA reads TGTGCCAGTAGTATCGCAGGGTTAAAAATGAACACTGAAGCTTTCTTT.

V gene TRBV19 combines with J gene TRBJ2-1; 8 bases align to TRBD2. The CDR3 loop spans 14 amino acids. Germline CDR1 LNHDA, CDR2 SQIVND (reference sequence). Unmatched junction bases numbered 1, after V lost 4 bases and J lost 2 bases. The CDR3 spells CASSTLAAYNEQFF. For the CDR3, the DNA is TGTGCCAGTAGTACACTAGCGGCCTACAATGAGCAGTTCTTC.

The rearrangement joins TRBV7-9 to TRBJ2-1; the match to TRBD2 covers 10 bases. Trimming removed 0 bases from V and 4 bases from J; junction bases left unmatched: 3. This CDR3 has 16 residues. The germline gives CDR1 SEHNR, CDR2 FQNEAQ (reference sequence). This CDR3 is CASSLAGLAMYNEQFF. In nucleotides, the CDR3 is TGTGCCAGCAGCTTAGCGGGACTAGCGATGTACAATGAGCAGTTCTTC.

The chain is built from TRBV28 and TRBJ1-5; no clear D gene. Trimming removed 7 bases from V and 4 bases from J, with 11 bases in between. Germline CDR1 and CDR2: MDHEN and SYDVKM. This CDR3 is built from 13 residues. CDR3 in DNA: TGTGCCAGCATTGGGAGGGAGAATCAGCCCCAGCATTTT. It codes for CASIGRENQPQHF.

The chain has TRBV11-2 and TRBJ2-2; D perhaps matches TRBD2 (5 bases). The CDR3 totals 13 residues. The V gene lost 1 base and the J gene lost 5 bases, with 5 bases spanning the gap. Germline V gives CDR1 SGHAT, CDR2 FQNNGV. The CDR3 here is CASSLAGTGELFF. Here the CDR3 DNA reads TGTGCCAGCAGCTTAGCGGGGACCGGGGAGCTGTTTTTT.

This rearrangement joins TRBV10-3 to TRBJ2-7; 7 bases align to TRBD2. This CDR3 is 18 amino acids long. The ends lost 0 bases at V and 2 bases at J; junction bases unmatched: 13. Looked up from germline, CDR1 is ENHRY and CDR2 is SYGVKD. For the CDR3, the DNA is TGTGCCATCAGTGAGTCGATGGTATCTAGCGGTTCCACCTACGAGCAGTACTTC. Translating gives CAISESMVSSGSTYEQYF.

V gene TRBV11-2 combines with J gene TRBJ1-6; D unclear. This CDR3 spans 15 amino acids. The germline V gene has CDR1 SGHAT and CDR2 FQNNGV. V lost 1 base to trimming and J lost 14 bases, with 18 bases between them. CDR3 DNA sequence: TGTGCCAGCAGCTTAGTCAGAGGGTCCCCATCGGCCCTCCACTTT. Its protein is CASSLVRGSPSALHF.

The V gene is TRBV5-4, the J gene TRBJ2-3, with 8 bases matching TRBD2. Trimming took 5 bases from V and 2 from J; bases not matched to a gene: 10. This CDR3 is 16 amino acids long. Germline assignment: CDR1 SGHNT and CDR2 YYREEE (reference sequence). In nucleotides, the CDR3 is TGTGCCAGCAGGGAAAGCGGGAGTGGGAACACAGATACGCAGTATTTT. This translates into CASRESGSGNTDTQYF.

The CDR3 reads CASSFFTGGGNYGYTF. In DNA form, the CDR3 reads TGTGCCAGCAGTTTTTTTACAGGGGGTGGGAACTATGGCTACACCTTC. V gene TRBV28 combines with J gene TRBJ1-2, with TRBD1 identical over 8 bases. This CDR3 spans 16 amino acids. CDR1 is MDHEN, CDR2 SYDVKM, per germline. The trim removed 3 bases at V and 2 bases at J, leaving 8 bases unmatched.

The chain has TRBV7-2 and TRBJ2-7; 8 bases are a match to TRBD1. The V gene end was trimmed by 3 bases and the J gene end by 0 bases; junction bases not matched to a gene: 4. CDR1 is SGHTA and CDR2 is FQGNSA in the germline V gene. The CDR3 has 15 residues. DNA for the CDR3: TGTGCCAGCAGCTTTGACAGGGGAAGCTCCTACGAGCAGTACTTC. It yields the protein CASSFDRGSSYEQYF.

The CDR3 sequence is CASSRDGGAPYGYTF. The CDR3 nucleotides are TGCGCCAGCAGCAGAGATGGCGGGGCCCCCTATGGCTACACCTTC. The chain uses TRBV5-1 and TRBJ1-2, with D perhaps matching TRBD1 (5 bases). CDR3 length equals 15 residues. V shed 4 bases and J shed 4 bases, with 17 bases lying between them. Germline V gives CDR1 SGHRS, CDR2 YFSETQ.

The rearrangement joins TRBV20-1 to TRBJ2-7; 8 nucleotides match TRBD2. Germline V CDR1 and CDR2: DFQATT, SNEGSKA (reference sequence). CDR3 size: 11 residues. After removal of 6 bases from V and 6 bases from J, the junction contained 4 bases not matched to a gene. The CDR3 sequence: CSAKGLGEQYF. The CDR3 DNA reads as TGCAGTGCCAAGGGACTAGGCGAGCAGTACTTC.

The V and J genes are TRBV7-2 and TRBJ2-7, with 9 bases identical to TRBD2. In germline, CDR1 is SGHTA, CDR2 FQGNSA. Losses at the gene ends were 4 bases for V and 2 bases for J; bases not matched to a gene: 6. This CDR3 is built from 15 residues. CDR3 nucleotides: TGTGCCAGCAGCTATTTAGCGGGGGAAACCTACGAGCAGTACTTC. Translated: CASSYLAGETYEQYF.

The chain uses TRBV4-1 and TRBJ1-1; no reliable D call. The germline V gene encodes CDR1 MGHRA and CDR2 YSYEKL. The CDR3 runs to 11 residues. The germline V and J ends were trimmed by 10 bases and 3 bases, with 9 bases remaining between them. The CDR3 reads CAIRRDTEAFF. CDR3 DNA: TGCGCCATCCGGAGGGACACTGAAGCTTTCTTT.

The chain combines TRBV5-1 with TRBJ1-2, with 10 bases lining up with TRBD1. This CDR3 comprises 17 residues. Trimming cost V 4 bases and J 8 bases; bases outside gene matches: 17. From germline, CDR1 is SGHRS and CDR2 YFSETQ. The CDR3 is CASSERTGGRIVGGYTF. The CDR3 coding sequence is TGCGCCAGCAGCGAACGGACAGGGGGTAGAATAGTTGGCGGCTACACCTTC.

This chain uses TRBV28 with TRBJ1-2; D gene ambiguous. V was trimmed by 9 bases and J by 3 bases, leaving 14 bases between them. This CDR3 has 13 amino acids. Germline CDR1 and CDR2: MDHEN and SYDVKM. This chain's CDR3 is CASLGGLHYGYTF. DNA for the CDR3: TGTGCCAGTCTCGGCGGGTTACACTATGGCTACACCTTC.

The J gene is TRBJ1-2, the V gene TRBV5-1, with D hard to call. The CDR3 is made up of 14 amino acids. V lost 4 bases and J 1 base, leaving 11 bases between the germline ends. Per germline, CDR1 SGHRS and CDR2 YFSETQ. In nucleotides, the CDR3 is TGCGCCAGCAGCACACAAACAAGTAACTATGGCTACACCTTC. Translating it yields CASSTQTSNYGYTF.

The gene calls are TRBV15 and TRBJ2-2; D perhaps matches TRBD2 (5 bases). V was clipped by 1 base and J by 2 bases, with 8 bases between them. The CDR3 sequence is 15 residues long. The germline CDR1 and CDR2 sequences are LNHNV and YYDKDF (reference sequence). The CDR3 region has the DNA TGTGCCACCAGCAGAGGAGGGATCAACACCGGGGAGCTGTTTTTT. Encoded protein: CATSRGGINTGELFF.

The chain joins TRBV2 to TRBJ2-7, with a tentative D call TRBD1 (5 bases). Trimming shortened V by 5 bases and J by 2 bases, and 19 bases separated the two germline ends. Germline CDR1 reads SNHLY; CDR2 reads FYNNEI. The CDR3 totals 16 residues. Written as DNA, the CDR3 is TGTGCCAGCAGTACTCCGACGGCAGGGAAAGCCTACGAGCAGTACTTC. Translation gives CASSTPTAGKAYEQYF. Full variable domain (outside the CDR3, taken from reference TRBV2 and TRBJ2-7): EPEVTQTPSHQVTQMGQEVILRCVPISNHLYFYWYRQILGQKVEFLVSFYNNEISEKSEIFDDQFSVERPDGSNFTLKIRSTKLEDSAMYFCASSTPTAGKAYEQYFGPGTRLTVT.

The V and J genes are TRBV7-8 and TRBJ1-1; the match to TRBD1 covers 8 bases. V lost 4 bases to trimming and J lost 6 bases; unmatched junction nucleotides: 13. Germline assignment: CDR1 SGHVS and CDR2 FQNEAQ. CDR3 size: 16 residues. Here the CDR3 DNA reads TGTGCCAGCAGCTCTCAGACCGGGACAGGCCGCGCTGAAGCTTTCTTT. Amino acids: CASSSQTGTGRAEAFF.

CDR3 DNA sequence: TGTGCCAGTAAGGAGGAAGCTTACTCCTACGAGCAGTACTTC. It codes for CASKEEAYSYEQYF. V is TRBV7-3 and J is TRBJ2-7; D might be TRBD2 (5 bases). The CDR3 extends over 14 amino acids. V was pared by 9 bases and J by 0 bases, with 15 bases between. Germline V lookup: CDR1 SGHTA, CDR2 FQGTGA.

The chain carries TRBV6-6 and TRBJ1-3; 9 nucleotides match TRBD1. Per the germline V gene, CDR1 is MNHNY and CDR2 is SVGAGI (reference sequence). Unmatched junction bases numbered 5, after V lost 7 bases and J lost 1 base. The CDR3 loop spans 15 amino acids. This chain's CDR3 is CASTGQGLSGNTIYF. The CDR3 coding sequence is TGTGCCAGCACCGGACAGGGGTTGTCTGGAAACACCATATATTTT.

This sequence joins TRBV2 and TRBJ2-2; TRBD2 agrees at 8 bases. Trimming cost V 6 bases and J 7 bases; bases outside gene matches: 7. This CDR3 contains 14 residues. CDR1 is SNHLY, CDR2 FYNNEI, per germline. The CDR3 DNA reads TGTGCCAGCAGCCGCCGGGGGGGGATCGGGGAGCTGTTTTTT. This encodes CASSRRGGIGELFF. Variable domain in full (rest from reference TRBV2 and TRBJ2-2): EPEVTQTPSHQVTQMGQEVILRCVPISNHLYFYWYRQILGQKVEFLVSFYNNEISEKSEIFDDQFSVERPDGSNFTLKIRSTKLEDSAMYFCASSRRGGIGELFFGEGSRLTVL.

The chain uses TRBV24-1 and TRBJ2-7; 9 bases fit TRBD1. Germline V gene data show CDR1 as KGHDR and CDR2 as SFDVKD. This CDR3 spans 13 amino acids. V shed 6 bases, J shed 5 bases, and the junction held 4 bases outside the gene matches. CDR3: CATSPRDRDEQYF. The CDR3 DNA is TGTGCCACCAGTCCCCGGGACAGGGACGAGCAGTACTTC.

The chain has TRBV7-9 and TRBJ1-1; tentatively, D is TRBD1 (5 bases). The CDR3 is made up of 15 amino acids. V dropped 2 bases and J dropped 0 bases, with 10 bases sitting between them. CDR1 and CDR2 (germline): SEHNR, FQNEAQ (reference sequence). For the CDR3, the DNA is TGTGCCAGCAGCTTAAGTGCAGGGATGAACACTGAAGCTTTCTTT. Its translation: CASSLSAGMNTEAFF.